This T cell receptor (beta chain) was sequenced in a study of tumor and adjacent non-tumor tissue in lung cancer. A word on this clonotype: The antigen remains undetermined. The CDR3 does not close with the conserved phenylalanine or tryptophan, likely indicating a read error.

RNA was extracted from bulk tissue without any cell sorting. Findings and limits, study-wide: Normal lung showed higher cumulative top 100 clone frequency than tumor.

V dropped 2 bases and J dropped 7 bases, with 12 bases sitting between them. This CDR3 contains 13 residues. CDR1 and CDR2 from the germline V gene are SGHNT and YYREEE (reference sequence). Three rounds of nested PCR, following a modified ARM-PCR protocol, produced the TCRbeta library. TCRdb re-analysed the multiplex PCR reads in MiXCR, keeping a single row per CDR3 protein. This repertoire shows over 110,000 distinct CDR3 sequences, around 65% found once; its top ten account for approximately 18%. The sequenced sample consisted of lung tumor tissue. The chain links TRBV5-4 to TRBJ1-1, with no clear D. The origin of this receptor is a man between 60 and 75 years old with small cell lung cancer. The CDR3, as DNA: TGTGCCAGCAGCTTAAAGTTTCAGGATGAAGCTTTCATT. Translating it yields CASSLKFQDEAFI.